Listed below are T cell receptor beta chains from one sample, sequenced in a study of blood T cell repertoires in COVID-19. The protocol was immunoSEQ multiplex PCR, while the TCRdb copy is restricted to in-frame clones and leaves out a portion. The data contain approximately 110,000 clones, 85% of them singletons. The sequenced sample consisted of peripheral blood. The source of these receptors is a human donor in a cohort sampled during active COVID-19. Both conserved end residues are part of each CDR3. Each record gives: D gene, clone size, V gene, J gene, CDR3 protein, CDR3 DNA. D genes are given only for firm matches. Expanded clones get a size class; other rows say once, few or many, or leave the size out.

D gene: .
clone size: .
V gene: TRBV30
J gene: TRBJ1-2
CDR3 protein: CASLEGLSYGYTF
CDR3 DNA: TGTGCCTCCCTGGAGGGGCTCTCCTATGGCTACACCTTC

D gene: TRBD1
clone size: few
V gene: TRBV15
J gene: TRBJ2-7
CDR3 protein: CATSIWGQGSNEQYF
CDR3 DNA: TGTGCCACCAGCATCTGGGGACAGGGGTCGAACGAGCAGTACTTC

D gene: .
clone size: .
V gene: TRBV12-5
J gene: TRBJ2-7
CDR3 protein: CASGTIGQGYGEQYF
CDR3 DNA: TGTGCTAGTGGTACGATTGGGCAGGGTTACGGCGAGCAGTACTTC

D gene: .
clone size: .
V gene: TRBV11-2
J gene: TRBJ2-3
CDR3 protein: CASSLDRGTDTQYF
CDR3 DNA: TGTGCCAGCAGCTTAGATCGGGGAACAGATACGCAGTATTTT

D gene: TRBD1
clone size: .
V gene: TRBV5-6
J gene: TRBJ2-7
CDR3 protein: CASSPLTGGEQYF
CDR3 DNA: TGTGCCAGCAGCCCCCTGACAGGGGGTGAGCAGTACTTC

D gene: TRBD1
clone size: once
V gene: TRBV10-2
J gene: TRBJ1-2
CDR3 protein: CASKGTDYGYTF
CDR3 DNA: TGCGCCAGCAAAGGGACAGACTATGGCTACACCTTC

D gene: TRBD2
clone size: .
V gene: TRBV6-1
J gene: TRBJ2-1
CDR3 protein: CASSEARTSVNEQFF
CDR3 DNA: TGTGCCAGCAGTGAAGCGAGGACTAGCGTAAATGAGCAGTTCTTC

D gene: TRBD1
clone size: .
V gene: TRBV4-2
J gene: TRBJ2-3
CDR3 protein: CASSQVTGGGAQYF
CDR3 DNA: TGTGCCAGCAGCCAAGTGACAGGGGGAGGAGCGCAGTATTTT

D gene: TRBD1
clone size: .
V gene: TRBV6-5
J gene: TRBJ1-1
CDR3 protein: CASRSGQGNTEAFF
CDR3 DNA: TGTGCCAGCAGATCGGGACAGGGGAACACTGAAGCTTTCTTT

D gene: .
clone size: once
V gene: TRBV5-4
J gene: TRBJ1-2
CDR3 protein: CASSSPMGYTF
CDR3 DNA: TGTGCCAGCAGCTCCCCAATGGGCTACACCTTC

D gene: .
clone size: .
V gene: TRBV11-2
J gene: TRBJ2-2
CDR3 protein: CASSQLPNTGELFF
CDR3 DNA: TGTGCCAGCAGCCAACTCCCCAACACCGGGGAGCTGTTTTTT

D gene: TRBD2
clone size: .
V gene: TRBV19
J gene: TRBJ2-1
CDR3 protein: CASSQGRGGVQFF
CDR3 DNA: TGTGCCAGCAGCCAGGGGCGGGGGGGCGTGCAGTTCTTC

D gene: .
clone size: .
V gene: TRBV5-4
J gene: TRBJ2-2
CDR3 protein: CASSPLTALNTGELFF
CDR3 DNA: TGTGCCAGCAGCCCTCTGACAGCCTTAAACACCGGGGAGCTGTTTTTT

D gene: .
clone size: .
V gene: TRBV6-1
J gene: TRBJ1-6
CDR3 protein: CASSERGGAARSPLHF
CDR3 DNA: TGTGCCAGCAGTGAACGGGGAGGGGCCGCACGATCACCCCTCCACTTT

D gene: .
clone size: .
V gene: TRBV3-1/TRBV3-2
J gene: TRBJ2-7
CDR3 protein: CASSQGQTVAYEQYF
CDR3 DNA: TGTGCCAGCAGCCAAGGACAGACCGTCGCCTACGAGCAGTACTTC

D gene: .
clone size: .
V gene: TRBV7-2
J gene: TRBJ1-2
CDR3 protein: CASSPIGRRPGYTF
CDR3 DNA: TGTGCCAGCAGCCCCATTGGGCGACGTCCGGGCTACACCTTC

D gene: .
clone size: .
V gene: TRBV28
J gene: TRBJ2-2
CDR3 protein: CASSLSGTGELFF
CDR3 DNA: TGTGCCAGCAGTTTATCAGGGACCGGGGAGCTGTTTTTT

D gene: .
clone size: .
V gene: TRBV11-2
J gene: TRBJ2-1
CDR3 protein: CASSPLGRYNEQFF
CDR3 DNA: TGTGCCAGCAGCCCTTTAGGGAGGTACAATGAGCAGTTCTTC

D gene: .
clone size: .
V gene: TRBV14
J gene: TRBJ2-1
CDR3 protein: CASSQGSLYNEQFF
CDR3 DNA: TGTGCCAGCAGCCAAGGCTCCCTATACAATGAGCAGTTCTTC

D gene: .
clone size: .
V gene: TRBV27
J gene: TRBJ2-3
CDR3 protein: CASSLGLNTDTQYF
CDR3 DNA: TGTGCCAGCAGTCTCGGACTTAACACAGATACGCAGTATTTT